The 9 T cell receptor beta chains reported below all come from one sample, sequenced in a study of yellow fever vaccine responses in identical twins. One entry per CDR3 protein, called by TCRdb with MiXCR from the RT-PCR reads. The sample holds around 860 distinct CDR3 sequences, over 75% seen once. The sequences come from T cells from blood (PBMCs), unsorted or a sorted subset (not recorded which), collected before or after yellow fever vaccination (not recorded which). These receptors were taken from a young woman who received the yellow fever vaccine.

The rearrangement links TRBV11-1 to TRBJ2-7; no firm D call. CDR3 size: 11 residues. The ends were cut back, 5 bases at V and 4 bases at J, with 6 bases in the middle. CDR1 is SGHAT and CDR2 is FQDESV in the germline V gene (reference sequence). The CDR3 sequence is CASSNKYEQYF. CDR3 in DNA: TGTGCCAGCAGCAACAAGTACGAGCAGTACTTC.

The chain recombines TRBV6-5 with TRBJ1-2; unclear D gene. There are 12 residues in the CDR3. Trimming shortened V by 2 bases and J by 8 bases, and 9 bases separated the two germline ends. CDR1 MNHEY and CDR2 SVGAGI come from the germline V gene. The CDR3 reads CASSYPGFGYTF. The CDR3 DNA reads TGTGCCAGCAGTTACCCGGGGTTCGGCTACACCTTC.

By proportion, this clonotype is hyperexpanded. V gene TRBV6-5 combines with J gene TRBJ1-5, with TRBD1 matching over 7 bases. V lost 2 bases to trimming and J lost 2 bases; unmatched junction nucleotides: 0. Germline V gene data show CDR1 as MNHEY and CDR2 as SVGAGI. This CDR3 region has 14 residues. The CDR3 is CASSYGQGNQPQHF. The CDR3 DNA follows: TGTGCCAGCAGTTACGGACAGGGCAATCAGCCCCAGCATTTT.

The chain is built from TRBV20-1 and TRBJ1-1; D is unclear. Germline CDR1 DFQATT, CDR2 SNEGSKA (reference sequence). Trimming cost V 2 bases and J 7 bases, with 14 bases left between them. The CDR3 runs 13 residues. The CDR3 spells CSARLQTAGEAFF. The CDR3 bases are TGCAGTGCTAGACTACAAACGGCCGGTGAAGCTTTCTTT.

The gene calls are TRBV11-1 and TRBJ2-7, with 11 positions matching TRBD2. CDR1 is SGHAT and CDR2 is FQDESV in the germline V gene (reference sequence). The V gene end was trimmed by 5 bases and the J gene end by 2 bases; junction bases not matched to a gene: 5. CDR3 length: 15 residues. CDR3 bases: TGTGCCAGCAGCGATAGACTAGCGGGGACCTACGAGCAGTACTTC. Protein product: CASSDRLAGTYEQYF.

The chain joins TRBV7-6 to TRBJ2-3; 10 nucleotides align to TRBD2. This CDR3 comprises 16 residues. Looked up from germline, CDR1 is SGHVS and CDR2 is FNYEAQ. Trimming took 1 base from V and 2 from J; bases not matched to a gene: 3. The CDR3 bases are TGTGCCAGCAGCTTAGAGACTAGCGGGTACACAGATACGCAGTATTTT. Its translation: CASSLETSGYTDTQYF.

The chain employs TRBV11-3 and TRBJ1-5; 7 bases fit TRBD1. Germline loops: CDR1 SGHNT, CDR2 YENEEA. The J segment lost 0 bases and the V segment lost 5 bases, leaving 4 bases of the junction unmatched. This CDR3 has 15 amino acids. In DNA, the CDR3 is TGTGCCAGCAGCGGAGGGACAGATAGCAATCAGCCCCAGCATTTT. It translates to CASSGGTDSNQPQHF.

This clonotype was detected only once. J is TRBJ2-1 and V is TRBV6-2 or TRBV6-3; 7 bases line up with TRBD2. V was pared by 2 bases and J by 5 bases, with 15 bases of the junction left unmatched. Per the germline V gene, CDR1 is MNHEY and CDR2 is SVGEGT. The length of the CDR3 is 18 residues. CDR3 nucleotides: TGTGCCAGCAGTTACCCGGGAGCGGGAACTCGCTTAAACAATGAGCAGTTCTTC. Translation gives CASSYPGAGTRLNNEQFF.

V gene TRBV3-1 combines with J gene TRBJ1-5; D remains unclear. The ends were cut back, 3 bases at V and 1 base at J, with 4 bases in the middle. This CDR3 has 13 amino acids. Germline V gene data show CDR1 as LGHDT and CDR2 as YNNKEL (reference sequence). CDR3 nucleotide sequence: TGTGCCAGCAGCCAGGGGAGCAATCAGCCCCAGCATTTT. It yields the protein CASSQGSNQPQHF.